This entry lists 28 T cell receptor beta chains sequenced from one sample in a study of blood T cell repertoires in COVID-19. The repertoire was sequenced with immunoSEQ multiplex PCR; TCRdb's copy has only in-frame clones and lacks some. The sample lists 150,000 to 190,000 clones; about 85% were seen once. Sequencing input: peripheral blood. The receptors were sampled from a woman aged 65 to 85 with acute or convalescent COVID-19.

This chain uses TRBV27 with TRBJ1-2, with TRBD1 matching over 8 bases. CDR3 length: 19 residues. Looked up from germline, CDR1 is MNHEY and CDR2 is SMNVEV (reference sequence). With 0 bases clipped from V and 2 bases from J, the junction kept 14 bases outside the gene matches. In DNA form, the CDR3 reads TGTGCCAGCAGTTTATCGGTACGTGAGACAGGGGTTTTCAACTATGGCTACACCTTC. Encoded protein: CASSLSVRETGVFNYGYTF.

The J gene is TRBJ2-3, the V gene TRBV15, with 8 bases fitting TRBD2. Germline CDR1 is LNHNV and CDR2 is YYDKDF (reference sequence). V trimming: 6 bases; J trimming: 2 bases; junction bases outside the gene matches: 4. This CDR3 has 14 amino acids. CDR3 in amino acids: CATRRGESTDTQYF. The CDR3 coding sequence is TGTGCCACCAGGCGGGGGGAATCCACAGATACGCAGTATTTT.

The count of this clone is one. The V call is TRBV7-8, the J call TRBJ1-1; 8 bases align to TRBD1. Germline values: CDR1 SGHVS, CDR2 FQNEAQ. The ends lost 1 base at V and 7 bases at J; junction bases unmatched: 5. The CDR3 sequence is 14 residues long. The CDR3 coding sequence is TGTGCCAGCAGCTTAGGACAGGGGAAGGTTGAAGCTTTCTTT. Encoded protein: CASSLGQGKVEAFF.

The chain joins TRBV6-6 to TRBJ1-1, with 7 bases aligning to TRBD1. The CDR3 is 13 residues long. Germline assignment: CDR1 MNHNY and CDR2 SVGAGI (reference sequence). The junction had 4 bases not matched to a gene; V was cut back by 8 bases and J by 1 base. CDR3 coding DNA: TGTGCCAGCCTGGACAGGTCGAACACTGAAGCTTTCTTT. It encodes CASLDRSNTEAFF.

This chain joins TRBV9 and TRBJ2-1; 10 bases align to TRBD2. The trim removed 0 bases at V and 7 bases at J, leaving 7 bases unmatched. Germline CDR1 is SGDLS and CDR2 is YYNGEE. The CDR3 is 16 residues long. Here the CDR3 DNA reads TGTGCCAGCAGCGTAGCTGGTAGCGGGGGGAAAAATGAGCAGTTCTTC. Its protein product is CASSVAGSGGKNEQFF.

The rearrangement joins TRBV19 to TRBJ1-2; 8 nucleotides align to TRBD1. The CDR3 runs to 13 residues. Unmatched junction bases numbered 12, after V lost 10 bases and J lost 8 bases. The V gene's germline CDR1 is LNHDA and CDR2 SQIVND (reference sequence). The CDR3 protein is CATGDRRDGGYTF. Written as DNA, the CDR3 is TGTGCCACCGGGGACAGGCGCGACGGCGGCTACACCTTC.

The chain joins TRBV12-5 to TRBJ1-2; no firm D call. Germline V lookup: CDR1 LGHNT, CDR2 FRNRAP. V was shortened by 6 bases and J by 5 bases, with 10 bases between the two germline ends. The CDR3 length is 12 residues. The CDR3, as DNA: TGTGCTAGTGGCCGTGAGATGTATGGCTACACCTTC. Amino acids: CASGREMYGYTF.

The chain uses TRBV7-9 and TRBJ1-4, with a tentative D call TRBD1 (5 bases). The V end was cut by 3 bases, the J end by 0 bases, with 8 bases between. The CDR3 sequence is 15 residues long. Germline CDR1 SEHNR, CDR2 FQNEAQ (reference sequence). The CDR3 region is CASSFRQPTNEKLFF. The CDR3 DNA follows: TGTGCCAGCAGCTTCCGACAGCCAACTAATGAAAAACTGTTTTTT.

This clone was recorded a few times. J is TRBJ1-1 and V is TRBV5-1; tentative D call: TRBD1 (5 bases). V lost 0 bases, J lost 3 bases, and 12 bases lay in between. The CDR3 extends over 15 amino acids. Germline V gene data show CDR1 as SGHRS and CDR2 as YFSETQ. The CDR3 here is CASSLGAGWDTEAFF. In nucleotides, the CDR3 is TGCGCCAGCAGCTTGGGTGCAGGGTGGGACACTGAAGCTTTCTTT. Full variable domain (remainder filled in from reference TRBV5-1 and TRBJ1-1): KAGVTQTPRYLIKTRGQQVTLSCSPISGHRSVSWYQQTPGQGLQFLFEYFSETQRNKGNFPGRFSGRQFSNSRSEMNVSTLELGDSALYLCASSLGAGWDTEAFFGQGTRLTVV.

J is TRBJ1-2 and V is TRBV4-3; D gene uncertain. Trimming pared 0 bases from V and 7 bases from J, leaving 15 bases between. CDR1 is LGHNA and CDR2 is YSLEER in the germline V gene. The CDR3 runs 15 residues. This CDR3 reads CASSQDFPAPGGYTF. The CDR3 region has the DNA TGCGCCAGCAGCCAAGATTTTCCAGCGCCTGGTGGCTACACCTTC.

The chain couples TRBV2 to TRBJ1-1; no clear D gene. The CDR3 sequence is 14 residues long. V lost 4 bases to trimming and J lost 2 bases, with 11 bases between them. Germline V gives CDR1 SNHLY, CDR2 FYNNEI. CDR3 residues: CASSASGINTEAFF. As DNA, the CDR3 is TGTGCCAGCAGTGCATCAGGCATCAACACTGAAGCTTTCTTT.

This sequence joins TRBV5-1 and TRBJ2-2; TRBD1 matches at 7 bases. The CDR3 length is 15 residues. Trimming took 3 bases from V and 6 from J; bases not matched to a gene: 8. Looked up from germline, CDR1 is SGHRS and CDR2 is YFSETQ. The CDR3 region is CASSSDRWGSGELFF. The CDR3 DNA sequence: TGCGCCAGCAGCTCGGACAGGTGGGGCTCCGGGGAGCTGTTTTTT.

Written as DNA, the CDR3 is TGTGCCAGCAGTTACTCGTACGGAGGGAACACTGAAGCTTTCTTT. It encodes CASSYSYGGNTEAFF. The chain recombines TRBV6-5 with TRBJ1-1; D ambiguous. V lost 0 bases and J 1 base, leaving 9 bases between the germline ends. Looked up from germline, CDR1 is MNHEY and CDR2 is SVGAGI. This CDR3 contains 15 residues.

The chain recombines TRBV2 with TRBJ2-3; no reliable D call. The CDR3 runs 15 residues. CDR1 SNHLY and CDR2 FYNNEI come from the germline V gene. Trimming stripped 6 bases from V and 4 bases from J, with 17 bases between. CDR3: CASRVRQVGSDTQYF. The DNA for the CDR3 is TGTGCCAGCAGGGTTAGGCAGGTTGGGTCAGATACGCAGTATTTT.

V usage is TRBV3-1 (or the pseudogene TRBV3-2) and J usage is TRBJ1-5; tentatively, D is TRBD1 (5 bases). Trimming cost V 1 base and J 4 bases, with 8 bases left between them. The CDR3 loop spans 14 amino acids. CDR1 and CDR2 from the germline V gene are LGHDT and YNNKEL (reference sequence). This CDR3 reads CASSQATVNQPQHF. The DNA for the CDR3 is TGTGCCAGCAGCCAAGCGACAGTGAATCAGCCCCAGCATTTT.

This clone was seen only once. V usage is TRBV7-8 and J usage is TRBJ2-7; maybe TRBD1 (5 bases). CDR1 SGHVS and CDR2 FQNEAQ come from the germline V gene. CDR3 length: 13 residues. V was shortened by 7 bases and J by 6 bases, with 16 bases between the two germline ends. This chain's CDR3 is CASTGAAQGEQYV. DNA of the CDR3: TGTGCCAGCACTGGGGCAGCCCAAGGCGAGCAGTACGTC.

This chain connects TRBV2 to TRBJ2-1; 9 positions match TRBD1. Germline loops: CDR1 SNHLY, CDR2 FYNNEI. This CDR3 region has 14 residues. V dropped 2 bases and J dropped 6; count of bases not matched to a gene: 2. CDR3 sequence reads: CASSELGQGNEQFF. CDR3 coding DNA: TGTGCCAGCAGTGAATTGGGACAGGGCAATGAGCAGTTCTTC.

The V call is TRBV5-1, the J call TRBJ2-3; D possibly corresponds to TRBD1 (6 bases). This CDR3 has 15 amino acids. Germline assignment: CDR1 SGHRS and CDR2 YFSETQ. With 0 bases removed from V and 2 bases from J, the gap between germline ends came to 10 bases. The CDR3 DNA follows: TGCGCCAGCAGCTTGGACAGGGTACCCACAGATACGCAGTATTTT. Protein: CASSLDRVPTDTQYF. The full variable domain, its missing parts supplied by reference TRBV5-1 and TRBJ2-3, is KAGVTQTPRYLIKTRGQQVTLSCSPISGHRSVSWYQQTPGQGLQFLFEYFSETQRNKGNFPGRFSGRQFSNSRSEMNVSTLELGDSALYLCASSLDRVPTDTQYFGPGTRLTVL.

The rearrangement links TRBV19 to TRBJ1-2; D uncertain. The CDR3 runs 17 residues. The V gene lost 5 bases and the J gene lost 0 bases, with 19 bases spanning the gap. Germline values: CDR1 LNHDA, CDR2 SQIVND (reference sequence). CDR3 in DNA: TGTGCCAGTAGTCCCCGGTTCGGGCAACTAGCTAACTATGGCTACACCTTC. Amino acids: CASSPRFGQLANYGYTF.

This chain links TRBV30 with TRBJ1-5; 9 nucleotides agree with TRBD1. V lost 1 base and J lost 2; bases outside the gene matches: 9. Germline CDR1 and CDR2: GTSNPN and SVGIG (reference sequence). This CDR3 has 17 residues. The CDR3 nucleotides are TGTGCCTGGAGTGATCTACAGGGGGCTCGGGGCAATCAGCCCCAGCATTTT. Protein: CAWSDLQGARGNQPQHF.

This chain uses TRBV6-5 with TRBJ1-4; the match to TRBD1 covers 9 bases. The germline CDR1 and CDR2 sequences are MNHEY and SVGAGI. CDR3 length: 15 residues. V trimming: 4 bases; J trimming: 8 bases; junction bases outside the gene matches: 8. CDR3 bases: TGTGCCAGCAGTTCCCCGGGACAGGGAGAAGAAAAACTGTTTTTT. This translates into CASSSPGQGEEKLFF.

V usage is TRBV19 and J usage is TRBJ2-5; 8 bases agree with TRBD1. With V trimmed by 4 bases and J by 2 bases, 6 bases remained unmatched. This CDR3 contains 15 residues. CDR1 is LNHDA and CDR2 is SQIVND in the germline V gene (reference sequence). The CDR3, as DNA: TGTGCCAGTAGTAGGACAGGGAAGAGACAAGAGACCCAGTACTTC. Translating it yields CASSRTGKRQETQYF.

The CDR3 sequence is CASSIGSAGYEQYV. The CDR3 DNA is TGTGCCAGTAGTATAGGGTCAGCGGGCTACGAGCAGTACGTC. This rearrangement joins TRBV19 to TRBJ2-7, with D maybe TRBD2 (6 bases). This CDR3 comprises 14 residues. Germline CDR1 is LNHDA and CDR2 is SQIVND (reference sequence). V gave up 1 base and J gave up 3 bases, with 10 bases separating them.

The chain is built from TRBV3-1 (or the pseudogene TRBV3-2) and TRBJ2-2; D gene uncertain. This CDR3 region has 13 residues. The germline gives CDR1 LGHDT, CDR2 YNNKEL (reference sequence). V shed 1 base and J shed 4 bases, with 4 bases lying between them. In nucleotides, the CDR3 is TGTGCCAGCAGCCAAGTTAGCACCGGGGAGCTGTTTTTT. Translation gives CASSQVSTGELFF.

The V call is TRBV19, the J call TRBJ1-2; TRBD1 matches 12 bases. The CDR3 is made up of 14 amino acids. With 2 bases clipped from V and 8 bases from J, the junction kept 3 bases outside the gene matches. Germline CDR1 and CDR2: LNHDA and SQIVND (reference sequence). The CDR3, as DNA: TGTGCCAGTAGTATAACCGGGACAGGGGGCGGCTACACCTTC. Protein: CASSITGTGGGYTF.

The rearrangement joins TRBV27 to TRBJ1-1, with TRBD1 matching over 9 bases. Germline V gene sequence: CDR1 MNHEY, CDR2 SMNVEV (reference sequence). CDR3 length equals 15 residues. V shed 6 bases and J 3 bases; nucleotides not matched to a gene: 8. The CDR3 DNA follows: TGTGCCAGCAGAAGCTGGGACAGGGAGTACACTGAAGCTTTCTTT. It codes for CASRSWDREYTEAFF.

The chain combines TRBV28 with TRBJ1-2, with TRBD1 as a possible D gene (6 bases). Germline CDR1 reads MDHEN; CDR2 reads SYDVKM. The CDR3 has 11 residues. Trimming pared 6 bases from V and 7 bases from J, leaving 9 bases between. The CDR3: CASRGGVGYTF. The DNA for the CDR3 is TGTGCCAGCAGAGGGGGGGTTGGCTACACCTTC.

The chain couples TRBV28 to TRBJ1-1; D is ambiguous. The germline gives CDR1 MDHEN, CDR2 SYDVKM. CDR3 length: 14 residues. The V end lost 5 bases, the J end lost 0 bases, and 10 bases lay between the germline ends. The CDR3 sequence is CASSLIRVNTEAFF. CDR3 nucleotide sequence: TGTGCCAGCAGTCTTATAAGAGTGAACACTGAAGCTTTCTTT. Combining the CDR3 with reference TRBV28 and TRBJ1-1 gives the whole variable domain DVKVTQSSRYLVKRTGEKVFLECVQDMDHENMFWYRQDPGLGLRLIYFSYDVKMKEKGDIPEGYSVSREKKERFSLILESASTNQTSMYLCASSLIRVNTEAFFGQGTRLTVV.